This is a list of T cell receptor beta chains from one sample in a study of CD8+CD57+ T cells in acquired aplastic anemia. MiXCR, run by TCRdb on the reads, gives a single entry per CDR3 protein. Of about 170,000 distinct CDR3 sequences in the sample, around 60% are singletons; the top ten hold under 60%. The sample was sorted CD4+, CD8+, or CD8+CD57+ T cells (not recorded which) from PBMCs. The receptors originated from a human donor in good health. The CDR3 runs from the conserved cysteine through the conserved F or W. The D gene is left open where the match is weak. For some rows the clone size is stated as once, few or many, or as a class when expanded; others skip it.

>TRBJ2-5|.|TRBV15|.
CATSRDWGRDQETQYF
TGTGCCACCAGCAGAGATTGGGGCCGTGACCAAGAGACCCAGTACTTC
>TRBJ2-4|.|TRBV6-5|TRBD1
CASRSGTENIQYF
TGTGCCAGCAGATCCGGGACAGAAAACATTCAGTACTTC
>TRBJ1-1|.|TRBV10-2|.
CASSENRDTEAFF
TGCGCCAGCAGTGAAAATAGGGACACTGAAGCTTTCTTT
>TRBJ2-2|once|TRBV6-1|.
CASRTPGQAYTGELFF
TGTGCCAGCAGGACCCCGGGGCAGGCCTACACCGGGGAGCTGTTTTTT
>TRBJ2-5|few|TRBV29-1|.
CSVAPNQETQYF
TGCAGCGTTGCACCGAACCAAGAGACCCAGTACTTC
>TRBJ1-2|.|TRBV5-5|TRBD1
CASSPLGQGDYGYTF
TGTGCCAGCAGCCCACTGGGACAGGGGGACTATGGCTACACCTTC
>TRBJ2-4|many|TRBV7-9|TRBD1
CASSSRDRGGLAKNIQYF
TGTGCCAGCAGCTCCCGGGACAGGGGGGGTTTAGCCAAAAACATTCAGTACTTC
>TRBJ1-1|.|TRBV6-4|.
CASSELGQLNTEAFF
TGTGCCAGCAGTGAACTCGGACAGCTGAACACTGAAGCTTTCTTT
>TRBJ2-7|.|TRBV20-1|.
CSASAGIYEQYF
TGCAGTGCTAGTGCAGGAATCTACGAGCAGTACTTC
>TRBJ2-7|few|TRBV20-1|TRBD2
CSASRREAHEQYF
TGCAGTGCTAGTAGGCGGGAGGCCCACGAGCAGTACTTC
>TRBJ1-1|.|TRBV9|.
CASSVGPSEW
TGTGCCAGCAGCGTCGGGCCTTCTGAATGG
>TRBJ2-7|.|TRBV5-5|.
CASSTRDSSYWQYF
TGTGCCAGCAGCACGAGGGACTCCTCCTACTGGCAGTACTTC
>TRBJ2-1|many|TRBV30|TRBD2
CAWNLAEYNEQFF
TGTGCCTGGAACCTAGCGGAGTACAATGAGCAGTTCTTC
>TRBJ2-7|.|TRBV29-1|TRBD1
CSVGPRGPYEQYF
TGCAGCGTTGGGCCCAGGGGGCCTTACGAGCAGTACTTC
>TRBJ1-4|few|TRBV20-1|.
CSAPYQRGATNEKLFF
TGCAGTGCCCCCTACCAGAGGGGGGCAACTAATGAAAAACTGTTTTTT
>TRBJ1-1|.|TRBV7-9|.
CASSSGQPTEAFF
TGTGCCAGCAGCTCTGGACAGCCCACTGAAGCTTTCTTT
>TRBJ1-4|.|TRBV29-1|.
CSVLYRLNEKLFF
TGCAGCGTTCTTTACAGACTCAATGAAAAACTGTTTTTT
>TRBJ1-2|.|TRBV15|.
CATSILLAYGYTF
TGTGCCACCAGCATCCTCCTAGCCTATGGCTACACCTTC
>TRBJ2-3|.|TRBV5-1|.
CASSLADRSTDTQYF
TGCGCCAGCAGCTTGGCGGACAGAAGCACAGATACGCAGTATTTT
>TRBJ2-7|.|TRBV16|.
CASSQPSGVGQYF
TGTGCCAGCAGTCAACCGTCGGGGGTAGGGCAGTACTTC
>TRBJ1-2|.|TRBV20-1|.
CSARDGGRSYGYTF
TGCAGTGCTAGAGATGGGGGTCGGAGTTATGGCTACACCTTC
>TRBJ1-4|once|TRBV5-1|.
CASSLASRGPNEKLFF
TGCGCCAGCAGCTTGGCATCTCGCGGACCTAATGAAAAACTGTTTTTT
>TRBJ1-4|.|TRBV7-8|TRBD1
CASSFVRGQKLFF
TGTGCCAGCAGCTTCGTTAGGGGGCAAAAACTGTTTTTT
>TRBJ2-7|.|TRBV2|.
CASALNLVGQYF
TGTGCCAGCGCCCTTAACCTCGTGGGGCAGTACTTC
>TRBJ1-5|.|TRBV20-1|TRBD1
CSAREDRGPGMDQPQHF
TGCAGTGCTAGAGAGGACAGGGGGCCCGGGATGGATCAGCCCCAGCATTTT
>TRBJ1-1|few|TRBV24-1|TRBD1
CASSSDRATEAFF
TGTGCCTCCAGCTCGGACAGGGCCACTGAAGCTTTCTTT
>TRBJ2-7|once|TRBV29-1|.
CSVTRGGEQYF
TGCAGCGTCACACGCGGTGGTGAGCAGTACTTC
>TRBJ2-7|.|TRBV24-1|TRBD1
CATSDSTQGAEQYF
TGTGCCACCAGTGATTCAACACAGGGGGCCGAGCAGTACTTC
>TRBJ2-3|.|TRBV20-1|.
CSAHNTDTQYF
TGCAGTGCTCATAACACAGATACGCAGTATTTT
>TRBJ1-4|.|TRBV5-1|.
CASSFSQGRTNEKLFF
TGCGCCAGCAGCTTCAGCCAGGGTAGAACTAATGAAAAACTGTTTTTT
>TRBJ1-1|few|TRBV28|.
CASSQGRAVANTEAFF
TGTGCCAGCAGTCAGGGGAGGGCGGTTGCGAACACTGAAGCTTTCTTT
>TRBJ2-7|few|TRBV5-1|TRBD2
CASSLMTSRSYEQYF
TGCGCCAGCAGCTTAATGACTAGCCGTTCCTACGAGCAGTACTTC
>TRBJ2-7|.|TRBV7-2|.
CASSSPRPKQYF
TGTGCCAGCAGCTCCCCCCGGCCTAAGCAGTACTTC
>TRBJ2-5|.|TRBV25-1|TRBD1
CASSEHRGQETQYF
TGTGCCAGCAGTGAACACAGGGGGCAGGAGACCCAGTACTTC
>TRBJ1-3|.|TRBV5-1|.
CASSSMGSRGSGNTIYF
TGCGCCAGCAGCTCCATGGGCTCTAGGGGCTCTGGAAACACCATATATTTT
>TRBJ2-3|.|TRBV7-2|.
CASSFRAGYTDTQYF
TGTGCCAGCAGCTTCCGGGCAGGCTACACAGATACGCAGTATTTT
>TRBJ1-4|few|TRBV5-6|.
CASSGPDSSSEKLFF
TGTGCCAGCAGCGGCCCGGACTCTAGCAGCGAAAAACTGTTTTTT
>TRBJ2-1|many|TRBV20-1|.
CSVEFSTADSYNEQFF
TGCAGTGTCGAGTTTTCGACTGCAGACTCCTACAATGAGCAGTTCTTC
>TRBJ1-6|few|TRBV12-3/TRBV12-4|.
CASSPAGSPLHF
TGTGCCAGCAGTCCAGCGGGCTCACCCCTCCACTTT
>TRBJ1-2|many|TRBV5-5|.
CASSLEGNGYTF
TGTGCCAGCAGCTTGGAAGGGAACGGCTACACCTTC
>TRBJ2-1|few|TRBV9|TRBD2
CASSVAGGYYNEQFF
TGTGCCAGCAGCGTAGCGGGAGGGTATTACAATGAGCAGTTCTTC
>TRBJ2-7|once|TRBV20-1|.
CSAPNRPYEQYF
TGCAGTGCCCCCAACAGGCCCTACGAGCAGTACTTC